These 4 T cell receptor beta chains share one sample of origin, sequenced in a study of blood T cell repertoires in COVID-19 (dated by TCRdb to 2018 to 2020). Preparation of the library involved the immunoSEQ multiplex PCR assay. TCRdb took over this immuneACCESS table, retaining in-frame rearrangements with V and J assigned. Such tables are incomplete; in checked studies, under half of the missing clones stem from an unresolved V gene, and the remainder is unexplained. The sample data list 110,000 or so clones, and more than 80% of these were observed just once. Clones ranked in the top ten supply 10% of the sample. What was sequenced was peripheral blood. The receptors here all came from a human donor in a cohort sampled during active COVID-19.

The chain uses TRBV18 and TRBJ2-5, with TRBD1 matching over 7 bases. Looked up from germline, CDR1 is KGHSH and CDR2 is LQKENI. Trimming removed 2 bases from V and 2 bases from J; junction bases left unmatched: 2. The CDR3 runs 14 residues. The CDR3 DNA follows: TGTGCCAGCTCACCAGCGACAGGGCAAGAGACCCAGTACTTC. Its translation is CASSPATGQETQYF.

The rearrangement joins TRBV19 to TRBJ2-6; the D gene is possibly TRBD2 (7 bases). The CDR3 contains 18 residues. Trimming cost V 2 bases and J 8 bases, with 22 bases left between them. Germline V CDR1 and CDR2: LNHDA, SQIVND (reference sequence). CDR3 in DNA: TGTGCCAGTAGTATAATTTCGAGTGGTCGGGGGGCGACCAACGTCCTGACTTTC. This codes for CASSIISSGRGATNVLTF.

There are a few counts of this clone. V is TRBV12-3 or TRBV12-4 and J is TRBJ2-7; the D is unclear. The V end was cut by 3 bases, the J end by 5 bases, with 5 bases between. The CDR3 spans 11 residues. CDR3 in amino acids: CASSFYDEQYF. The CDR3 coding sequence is TGTGCCAGCAGTTTTTATGACGAGCAGTACTTC.

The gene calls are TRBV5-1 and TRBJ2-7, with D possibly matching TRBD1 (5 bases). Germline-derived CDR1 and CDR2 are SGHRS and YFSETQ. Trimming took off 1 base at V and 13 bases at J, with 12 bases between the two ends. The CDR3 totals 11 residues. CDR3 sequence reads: CASSLRAGKYF. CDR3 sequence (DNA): TGCGCCAGCAGCTTGAGGGCAGGGAAATACTTC.